This T cell receptor (beta chain) was identified during a study of blood T cell repertoires in COVID-19. In germline, CDR1 is MNHEY, CDR2 SMNVEV (reference sequence). The V and J ends lost 2 bases and 5 bases, in that order; junction bases with no gene match: 10. The CDR3 loop spans 16 amino acids. Some clones are missing from TCRdb's copy, which holds only in-frame ones; the method was immunoSEQ multiplex PCR. The table has fewer than 75,000 clones, 80% to 95% seen once. This TCR was sampled from a man aged 45-65 years with active COVID-19. Sequences were obtained from peripheral blood. This chain connects TRBV27 to TRBJ2-7, with 9 positions matching TRBD2. The CDR3 DNA follows: TGTGCCAGCAGTTTAGATCCTAGCGGGGAGGACCACGAGCAGTACTTC. Translated, it gives CASSLDPSGEDHEQYF.